The clone carrying this T cell receptor (beta chain) showed up just once. The CDR3 totals 14 residues. Germline values: CDR1 SGHAT, CDR2 FQNNGV. V lost 3 bases, J lost 6 bases, and 15 bases lay in between. These data come from a study of technical replicates of blood from a handful of donors. TCRdb's table, derived via immunoSEQ multiplex PCR, lists solely in-frame clones and lacks some. In the table there are around 98,000 clones, approximately 96% of which are singletons. This receptor was taken from a human donor in good health. The sequenced sample consisted of T cells isolated from PBMCs. The chain couples TRBV11-2 to TRBJ2-7, with D perhaps matching TRBD2 (6 bases). In DNA form, the CDR3 reads TGTGCCAGCAGCTTGCCCGGAGGGCCGGGCGAGCAGTACTTC. It translates to CASSLPGGPGEQYF.